A single sample gave rise to the 16 T cell receptor beta chains below, sequenced in a study of T cells in Graves' hyperthyroidism and ophthalmopathy. Amplified TCR beta CDR3 regions came from RNA transcripts. HTBI primers were the set used in a first-round RT-PCR of the TCR CDR3. TCRdb reprocessed the multiplex PCR reads with MiXCR, giving one entry per CDR3 protein. The repertoire includes 500,000 to 650,000 distinct CDR3 sequences, 46% of them detected once, and roughly 45% sits in the top ten. The specimen sequenced was peripheral blood or thyroid tissue (not recorded which). These receptors came from an adult woman with Graves' disease, either hyperthyroidism or ophthalmopathy (not recorded which).

The chain is built from TRBV20-1 and TRBJ2-5; possibly TRBD2 for D (7 bases). The CDR3 runs 13 residues. Trimming left V 4 bases short and J 1 base short, with 10 bases between. From germline, CDR1 is DFQATT and CDR2 SNEGSKA (reference sequence). The CDR3 region is CSATAGAQETQYF. In nucleotides, the CDR3 is TGCAGTGCTACCGCGGGGGCCCAAGAGACCCAGTACTTC.

This clonotype was picked up a small number of times. The chain links TRBV6-1 to TRBJ2-2; D call uncertain. V was pared by 0 bases and J by 8 bases, with 4 bases between. The CDR3 sequence is 12 residues long. The germline V gene has CDR1 MNHNS and CDR2 SASEGT. CDR3 sequence: CASSEAAGELFF. CDR3 in DNA: TGTGCCAGCAGTGAAGCGGCAGGGGAGCTGTTTTTT.

With respect to this clonotype: Compared with germline, one end of the junction differs, possibly owing to a read error. The V gene is TRBV10-3, the J gene TRBJ2-7; 12 bases fit TRBD2. Germline loops: CDR1 ENHRY, CDR2 SYGVKD. The CDR3 spans 18 residues. CDR3 DNA: TGTGCCAGCAGTTTTGCGACTAGCGGGAGCCCCGTTGAGGACGAGCAGTACTTC. It is translated as CASSFATSGSPVEDEQYF.

The genes are TRBV9 and TRBJ2-5; the D gene could be TRBD1 or TRBD2 (5 bases each). The CDR3 has 17 amino acids. Germline V lookup: CDR1 SGDLS, CDR2 YYNGEE. With 4 bases removed from V and 4 bases from J, the gap between germline ends came to 23 bases. In nucleotides, the CDR3 is TGTGCCAGCAGCCCCTTTGGGGCTAGTGGGAGTTTAGAGACCCAGTACTTC. This sequence encodes CASSPFGASGSLETQYF.

Only one count was recorded for this clonotype. The chain employs TRBV19 and TRBJ2-6, with TRBD1 matching over 8 bases. This CDR3 region has 16 residues. V lost 6 bases, J lost 0 bases, and 4 bases stayed unmatched. Per germline, CDR1 LNHDA and CDR2 SQIVND (reference sequence). In DNA, the CDR3 is TGTGCCAGTAGCGGGACAGGCCCCTCTGGGGCCAACGTCCTGACTTTC. Translating gives CASSGTGPSGANVLTF.

The chain combines TRBV5-1 with TRBJ2-7; no clear D gene. Trimming shortened V by 4 bases and J by 1 base, and 15 bases separated the two germline ends. The germline V gene has CDR1 SGHRS and CDR2 YFSETQ. The CDR3 covers 15 residues. The CDR3 nucleotides read TGCGCCAGCAGCAGGCTGCCGACCGGTTCCTACGAGCAGTACTTC. Amino acids: CASSRLPTGSYEQYF.

This clonotype was observed a few times. A much larger clonotype is one base distant, so this may be a read error. The chain is built from TRBV9 and TRBJ1-1; D gene unclear. The CDR3 runs 14 residues. V was clipped by 4 bases and J by 1 base, with 11 bases between them. Germline CDR1 SGDLS, CDR2 YYNGEE. DNA for the CDR3: TGTGCCAGCAGCCAAGACGGGAGGAACACTGAAGCTTTCTTT. This gives the protein CASSQDGRNTEAFF.

The rearrangement joins TRBV7-6 to TRBJ1-2; D may be TRBD1 (6 bases). Germline assignment: CDR1 SGHVS and CDR2 FNYEAQ. V dropped 2 bases and J dropped 7 bases, with 11 bases sitting between them. The CDR3 has 13 residues. The CDR3 DNA sequence: TGTGCCAGCAGCTTAAAGGGACATAGTGGCTACACCTTC. This gives the protein CASSLKGHSGYTF. The entire variable domain, with the rest obtained from reference TRBV7-6 and TRBJ1-2, is as follows: GAGVSQSPRYKVTKRGQDVALRCDPISGHVSLYWYRQALGQGPEFLTYFNYEAQQDKSGLPNDRFSAERPEGSISTLTIQRTEQRDSAMYRCASSLKGHSGYTFGSGTRLTVV.

V usage is TRBV5-1 and J usage is TRBJ2-6; D might be TRBD1 or TRBD2, each matching 5 bases. The CDR3 length is 17 residues. Trimming stripped 3 bases from V and 0 bases from J, with 13 bases between. Per germline, CDR1 SGHRS and CDR2 YFSETQ. CDR3 nucleotide sequence: TGCGCCAGCAGCTCCCCCCCTGGGGGCTCTGGGGCCAACGTCCTGACTTTC. Its translation: CASSSPPGGSGANVLTF.

This clonotype was seen only once. The V and J genes are TRBV19 and TRBJ1-5, with 8 bases aligning to TRBD1. Germline loops: CDR1 LNHDA, CDR2 SQIVND (reference sequence). This CDR3 has 14 residues. CDR3 residues: CASHLQGGNQPQHF. For the CDR3, the DNA is TGTGCTTCTCACCTACAGGGGGGCAATCAGCCCCAGCATTTT.

A word on this clonotype: One end of the junction does not line up with germline, which may come from a read error. This chain connects TRBV5-1 to TRBJ1-6, with D perhaps TRBD1 (6 bases). Looked up from germline, CDR1 is SGHRS and CDR2 is YFSETQ. This CDR3 region has 16 residues. CDR3 region: CASSFALDSYNSPLHF. In nucleotides, the CDR3 is TGTGCCAGCAGTTTCGCATTGGACAGCTATAATTCACCCCTCCACTTT. Full variable domain (outside the CDR3, taken from reference TRBV5-1 and TRBJ1-6): KAGVTQTPRYLIKTRGQQVTLSCSPISGHRSVSWYQQTPGQGLQFLFEYFSETQRNKGNFPGRFSGRQFSNSRSEMNVSTLELGDSALYLCASSFALDSYNSPLHFGNGTRLTVT.

Only one count was recorded for this clonotype. V usage is TRBV15 and J usage is TRBJ2-5; the match to TRBD1 covers 8 bases. The germline CDR1 and CDR2 sequences are LNHNV and YYDKDF (reference sequence). The CDR3 totals 15 residues. V shed 0 bases, J shed 4 bases, and the junction held 4 bases outside the gene matches. In nucleotides, the CDR3 is TGTGCCACCAGCAGAGACCCGACAGGGGCAGAGACCCAGTACTTC. This sequence encodes CATSRDPTGAETQYF.

This clonotype was counted ten times or more. The genes are TRBV12-3 or TRBV12-4 and TRBJ2-2, with unresolved D. Trimming took off 6 bases at V and 1 base at J, with 9 bases between the two ends. This CDR3 has 14 residues. CDR3 DNA sequence: TGTGCCAGCAGCAACCCGTGGAACACCGGGGAGCTGTTTTTT. Amino acids: CASSNPWNTGELFF.

This chain links TRBV15 with TRBJ1-2; possible D gene TRBD1, 6 bases. This CDR3 has 15 residues. Germline-derived CDR1 and CDR2 are LNHNV and YYDKDF (reference sequence). V was cut by 4 bases and J by 8 bases, with 20 bases left in between. CDR3 protein: CATSTENTGHEGYTF. Written as DNA, the CDR3 is TGTGCCACCAGCACGGAAAACACGGGACACGAGGGCTACACCTTC.

DNA for the CDR3: TGCGCCAGCAGCCGACGACAGCTCACCGGGGAGCTGTTTTTT. Translating it yields CASSRRQLTGELFF. The rearrangement joins TRBV4-1 to TRBJ2-2, with D tentatively TRBD1 (5 bases). The CDR3 runs 14 residues. V lost 4 bases and J lost 4, with 10 bases in between. CDR1 and CDR2 from the germline V gene are MGHRA and YSYEKL.

This clonotype has just one count. CDR3 amino acids: CASRDKRTGAYYGYTF. The CDR3, as DNA: TGTGCCAGCAGAGATAAAAGAACAGGGGCATACTATGGCTACACCTTC. This chain uses TRBV5-4 with TRBJ1-2, with 7 bases fitting TRBD1. The CDR3 has 16 amino acids. The J segment lost 3 bases and the V segment lost 5 bases, leaving 13 bases of the junction unmatched. The germline V gene has CDR1 SGHNT and CDR2 YYREEE (reference sequence).